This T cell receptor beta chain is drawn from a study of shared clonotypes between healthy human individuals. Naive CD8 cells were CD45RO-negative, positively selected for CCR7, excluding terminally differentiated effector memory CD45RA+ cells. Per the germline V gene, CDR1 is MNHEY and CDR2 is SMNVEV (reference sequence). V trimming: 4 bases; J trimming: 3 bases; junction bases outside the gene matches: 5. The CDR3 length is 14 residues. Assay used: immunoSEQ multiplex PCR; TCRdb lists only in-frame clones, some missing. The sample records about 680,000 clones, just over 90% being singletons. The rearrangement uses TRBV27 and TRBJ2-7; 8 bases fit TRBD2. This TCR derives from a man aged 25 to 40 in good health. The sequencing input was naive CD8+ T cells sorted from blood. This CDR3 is CASSSSGSHYEQYF. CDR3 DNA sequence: TGTGCCAGCAGTTCGAGCGGGAGCCACTACGAGCAGTACTTC.